This T cell receptor (beta chain) appears in the sequencing data of a study of cytomegalovirus exposure and HLA in healthy donors. Background on the study: A prior analysis found 117 million unique TCR beta sequences from 150 million to 200 million T cells. Study results and limitations: Some highly shared sequence variants likely arose as a pipeline artifact.

PCR primers comprised 60 Vbeta and 13 Jbeta primers. This table comes from immunoSEQ multiplex PCR, and its TCRdb copy is limited to in-frame clones, with some not included. The top ten hold approximately 3% of the sample, which has about 96,000 clones, approximately 80% seen once. CDR3 length: 16 residues. CDR1 and CDR2 from the germline V gene are LGHNA and YSLEER. Trimming cost V 1 base and J 4 bases; bases outside gene matches: 6. As for this clone: The antigen is undetermined.

The chain uses TRBV4-3 and TRBJ1-3; 8 bases are shared with TRBD1. The sample was PBMCs. The TCR comes from a young man in good health and CMV-seronegative. This chain's CDR3 is CASSQATGTGGNTIYF. The CDR3 DNA is TGCGCCAGCAGCCAAGCCACAGGGACAGGAGGAAACACCATATATTTT.